This T cell receptor beta chain was obtained from a study of blood T cell repertoires in COVID-19. This clone occurred once. The method was immunoSEQ multiplex PCR; TCRdb's version includes in-frame clones alone and lacks a portion of them. Here the sample spans approximately 480,000 clones, roughly 89% being singletons. Germline CDR1 MNHEY, CDR2 SVGAGI. The CDR3 is 13 residues long. Unmatched junction bases numbered 8, after V lost 10 bases and J lost 8 bases. This receptor was obtained from a man younger than 30 with COVID-19, enrolled during active disease. What was sequenced was peripheral blood. V and J are TRBV6-5 and TRBJ1-1; TRBD1 matches 12 bases. CDR3 amino acids: CATLGQGASEAFF. CDR3 coding DNA: TGTGCCACCCTGGGACAGGGGGCTTCGGAAGCTTTCTTT.